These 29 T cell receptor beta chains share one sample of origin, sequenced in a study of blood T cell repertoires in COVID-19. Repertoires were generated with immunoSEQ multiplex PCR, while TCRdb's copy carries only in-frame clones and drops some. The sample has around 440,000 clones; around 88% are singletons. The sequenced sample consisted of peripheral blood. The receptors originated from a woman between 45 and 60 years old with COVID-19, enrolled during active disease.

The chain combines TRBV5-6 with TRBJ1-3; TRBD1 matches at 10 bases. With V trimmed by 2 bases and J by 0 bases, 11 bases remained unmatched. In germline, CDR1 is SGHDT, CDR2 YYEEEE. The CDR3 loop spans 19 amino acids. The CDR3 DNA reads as TGTGCCAGCAGCTTTCAAATGGGACAGGGGCCATACTCTGGAAACACCATATATTTT. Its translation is CASSFQMGQGPYSGNTIYF.

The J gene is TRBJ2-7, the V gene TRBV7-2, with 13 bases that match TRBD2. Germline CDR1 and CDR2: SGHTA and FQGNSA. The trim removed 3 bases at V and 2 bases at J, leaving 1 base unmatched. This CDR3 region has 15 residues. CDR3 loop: CASSFGLAGAYEQYF. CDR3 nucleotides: TGTGCCAGCAGCTTCGGACTAGCGGGGGCCTACGAGCAGTACTTC. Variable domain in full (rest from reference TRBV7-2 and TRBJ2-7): GAGVSQSPSNKVTEKGKDVELRCDPISGHTALYWYRQSLGQGLEFLIYFQGNSAPDKSGLPSDRFSAERTGGSVSTLTIQRTQQEDSAVYLCASSFGLAGAYEQYFGPGTRLTVT.

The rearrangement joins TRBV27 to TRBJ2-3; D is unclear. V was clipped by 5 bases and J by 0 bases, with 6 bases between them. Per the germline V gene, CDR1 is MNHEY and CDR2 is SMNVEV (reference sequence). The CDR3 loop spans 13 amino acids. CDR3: CASSGHSTDTQYF. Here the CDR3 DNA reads TGTGCCAGCAGTGGCCACAGCACAGATACGCAGTATTTT.

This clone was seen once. This chain's CDR3 is CASSPGGAGAGNEQFF. The CDR3, as DNA: TGCGCCAGCAGTCCGGGGGGAGCGGGGGCTGGAAATGAGCAGTTCTTC. The V and J genes are TRBV10-1 and TRBJ2-1, with 8 bases lining up with TRBD2. CDR1 is WNHNN and CDR2 is SYGVQD in the germline V gene (reference sequence). V lost 5 bases to trimming and J lost 7 bases; unmatched junction nucleotides: 13. The CDR3 spans 16 residues.

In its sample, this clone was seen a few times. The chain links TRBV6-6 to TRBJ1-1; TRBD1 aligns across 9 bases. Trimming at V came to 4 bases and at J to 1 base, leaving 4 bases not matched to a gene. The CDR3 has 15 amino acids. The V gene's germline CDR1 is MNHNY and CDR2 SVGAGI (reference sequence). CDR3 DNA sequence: TGTGCCAGCAGTTCCCCGGGACAGGGGAACACTGAAGCTTTCTTT. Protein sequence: CASSSPGQGNTEAFF.

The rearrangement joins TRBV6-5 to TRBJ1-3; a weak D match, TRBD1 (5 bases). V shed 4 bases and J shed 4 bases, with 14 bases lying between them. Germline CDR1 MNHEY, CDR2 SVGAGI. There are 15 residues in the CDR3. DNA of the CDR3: TGTGCCAGCAGTTCCCTGGGGGGATCCGGAAACACCATATATTTT. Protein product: CASSSLGGSGNTIYF.

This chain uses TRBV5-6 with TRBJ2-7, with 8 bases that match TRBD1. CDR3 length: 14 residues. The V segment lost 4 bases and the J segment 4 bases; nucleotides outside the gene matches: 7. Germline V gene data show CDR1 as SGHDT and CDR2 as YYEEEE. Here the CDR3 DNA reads TGTGCCAGCAGCCCGGGACAGGCAGTTTACGAGCAGTACTTC. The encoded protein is CASSPGQAVYEQYF.

In DNA form, the CDR3 reads TGTGCCAGCAGCGTCACCGGGACTCAAGCCTACAATGAGCAGTTCTTC. Translation gives CASSVTGTQAYNEQFF. The rearrangement uses TRBV11-2 and TRBJ2-1; D may be TRBD2 (6 bases). The germline V gene has CDR1 SGHAT and CDR2 FQNNGV. The length of the CDR3 is 16 residues. With 5 bases removed from V and 2 bases from J, the gap between germline ends came to 16 bases.

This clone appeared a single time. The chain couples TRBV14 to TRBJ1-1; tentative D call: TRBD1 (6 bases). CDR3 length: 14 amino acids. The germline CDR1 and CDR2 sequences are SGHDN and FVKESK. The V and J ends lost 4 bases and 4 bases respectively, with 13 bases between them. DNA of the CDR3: TGTGCCAGCAGCCGTGTAACAGGGTCCACTGAAGCTTTCTTT. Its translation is CASSRVTGSTEAFF.

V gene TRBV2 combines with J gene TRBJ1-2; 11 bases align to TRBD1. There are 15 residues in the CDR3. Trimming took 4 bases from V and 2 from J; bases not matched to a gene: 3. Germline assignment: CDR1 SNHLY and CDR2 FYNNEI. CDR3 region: CASSGRDRGNYGYTF. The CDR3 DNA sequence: TGTGCCAGCAGTGGCCGGGACAGGGGGAACTATGGCTACACCTTC.

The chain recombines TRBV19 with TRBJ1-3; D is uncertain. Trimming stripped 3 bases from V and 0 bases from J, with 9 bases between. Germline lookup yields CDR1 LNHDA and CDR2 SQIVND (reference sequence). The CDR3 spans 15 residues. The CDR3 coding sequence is TGTGCCAGTAGTATCTCCCGGGACTCTGGAAACACCATATATTTT. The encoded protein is CASSISRDSGNTIYF.

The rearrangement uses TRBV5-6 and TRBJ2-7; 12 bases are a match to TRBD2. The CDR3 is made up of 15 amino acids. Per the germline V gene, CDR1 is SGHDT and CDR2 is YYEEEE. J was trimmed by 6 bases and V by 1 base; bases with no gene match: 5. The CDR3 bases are TGTGCCAGCAGCTTGAGGCTAGCGGGGGGGCGCGAGCAGTACTTC. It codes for CASSLRLAGGREQYF.

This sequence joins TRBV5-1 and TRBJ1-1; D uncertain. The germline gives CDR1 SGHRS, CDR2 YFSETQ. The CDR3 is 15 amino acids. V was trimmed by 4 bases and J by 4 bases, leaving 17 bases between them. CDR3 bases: TGCGCCAGCAGCCCCGATCGGGGTTGGGGCACTGAAGCTTTCTTT. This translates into CASSPDRGWGTEAFF.

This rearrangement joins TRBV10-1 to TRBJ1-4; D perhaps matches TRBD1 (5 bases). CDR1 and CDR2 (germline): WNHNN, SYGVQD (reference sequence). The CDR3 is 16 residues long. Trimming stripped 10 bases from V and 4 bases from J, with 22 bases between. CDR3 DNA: TGCGCCACCGTTGGGGCGGGGGAACGGAATAATGAAAAACTGTTTTTT. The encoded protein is CATVGAGERNNEKLFF.

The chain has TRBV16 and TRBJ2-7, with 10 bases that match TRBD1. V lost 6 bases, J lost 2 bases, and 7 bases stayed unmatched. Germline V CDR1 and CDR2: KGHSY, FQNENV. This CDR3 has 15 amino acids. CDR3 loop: CASSRRDRGPYEQYF. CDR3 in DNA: TGTGCCAGCAGTCGACGGGACAGGGGACCCTACGAGCAGTACTTC.

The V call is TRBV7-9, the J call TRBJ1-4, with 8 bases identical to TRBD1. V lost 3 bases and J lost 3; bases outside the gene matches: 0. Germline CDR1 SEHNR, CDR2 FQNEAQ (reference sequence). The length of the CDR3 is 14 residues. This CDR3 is CASSFRGPNEKLFF. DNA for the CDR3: TGTGCCAGCAGCTTCAGGGGGCCTAATGAAAAACTGTTTTTT.

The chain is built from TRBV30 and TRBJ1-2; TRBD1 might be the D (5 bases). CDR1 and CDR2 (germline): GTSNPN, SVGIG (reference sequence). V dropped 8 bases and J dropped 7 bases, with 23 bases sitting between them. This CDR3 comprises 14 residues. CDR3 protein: CALWGGEGSGGYTF. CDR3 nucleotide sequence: TGTGCCCTATGGGGGGGAGAGGGCAGTGGTGGCTACACCTTC.

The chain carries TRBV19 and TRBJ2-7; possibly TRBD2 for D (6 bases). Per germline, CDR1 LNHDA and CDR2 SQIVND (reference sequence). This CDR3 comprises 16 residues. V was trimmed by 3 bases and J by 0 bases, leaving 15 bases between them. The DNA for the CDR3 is TGTGCCAGTAGTATGGTCGGCGGGGCATTCTCCTACGAGCAGTACTTC. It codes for CASSMVGGAFSYEQYF.

Here the CDR3 reads CASSLFGQAFF. In nucleotides, the CDR3 is TGTGCCAGCAGCTTGTTTGGCCAAGCTTTCTTT. This chain joins TRBV5-4 and TRBJ1-1; D call uncertain. The CDR3 is 11 residues long. Looked up from germline, CDR1 is SGHNT and CDR2 is YYREEE (reference sequence). Trimming took 1 base from V and 9 from J, leaving 7 bases between them.

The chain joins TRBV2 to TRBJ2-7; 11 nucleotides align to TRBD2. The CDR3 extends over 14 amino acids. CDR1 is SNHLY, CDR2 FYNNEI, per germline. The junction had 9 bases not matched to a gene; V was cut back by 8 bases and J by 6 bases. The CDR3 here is CASGIAGGRVEQYF. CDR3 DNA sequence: TGTGCCAGCGGAATAGCGGGGGGGCGGGTCGAGCAGTACTTC.

The CDR3 DNA is TGTGCCAGCAGCTTCGGGCGGGGGCGAGCAGATACGCAGTATTTT. As protein: CASSFGRGRADTQYF. The chain has TRBV11-2 and TRBJ2-3, with a weak D call TRBD2 (7 bases). V lost 3 bases and J lost 4, with 14 bases in between. The V gene's germline CDR1 is SGHAT and CDR2 FQNNGV. The CDR3 has 15 amino acids.

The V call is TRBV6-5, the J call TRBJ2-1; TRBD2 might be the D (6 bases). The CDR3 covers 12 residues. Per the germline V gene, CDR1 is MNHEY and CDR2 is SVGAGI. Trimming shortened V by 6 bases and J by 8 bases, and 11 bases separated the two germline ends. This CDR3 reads CASSPAGYEQFF. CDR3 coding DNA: TGTGCCAGCAGCCCCGCGGGGTATGAGCAGTTCTTC.

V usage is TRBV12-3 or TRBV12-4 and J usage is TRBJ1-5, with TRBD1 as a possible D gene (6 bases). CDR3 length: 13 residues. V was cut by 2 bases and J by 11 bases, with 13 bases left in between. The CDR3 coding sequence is TGTGCCAGCAGTTTACAGGGGCGAACTGCCCAGCATTTT. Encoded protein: CASSLQGRTAQHF.

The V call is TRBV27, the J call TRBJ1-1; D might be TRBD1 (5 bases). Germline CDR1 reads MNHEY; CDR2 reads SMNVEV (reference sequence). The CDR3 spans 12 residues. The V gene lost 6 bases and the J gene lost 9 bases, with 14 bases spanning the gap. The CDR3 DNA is TGTGCCAGCAGAACGGGAGGGACCCAAGCTTTCTTT. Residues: CASRTGGTQAFF.

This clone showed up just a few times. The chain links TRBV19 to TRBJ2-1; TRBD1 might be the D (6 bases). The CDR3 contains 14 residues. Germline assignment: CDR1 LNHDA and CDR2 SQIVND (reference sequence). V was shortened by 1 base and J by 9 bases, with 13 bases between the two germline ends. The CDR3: CASSIVTGVSEQFF. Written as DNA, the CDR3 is TGTGCCAGTAGTATAGTGACAGGAGTTTCTGAGCAGTTCTTC.

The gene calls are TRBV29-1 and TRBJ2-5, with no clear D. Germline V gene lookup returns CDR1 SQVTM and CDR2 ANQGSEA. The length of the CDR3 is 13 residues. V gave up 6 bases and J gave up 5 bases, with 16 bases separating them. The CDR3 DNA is TGCAGCGTAAGTGCCACGAGAGGTGAGACCCAGTACTTC. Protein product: CSVSATRGETQYF.

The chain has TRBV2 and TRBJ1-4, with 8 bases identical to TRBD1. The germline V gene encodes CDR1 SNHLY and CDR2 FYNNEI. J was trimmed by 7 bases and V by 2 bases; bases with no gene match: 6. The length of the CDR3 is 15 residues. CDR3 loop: CASSEPGGRGEKLFF. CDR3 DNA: TGTGCCAGCAGTGAACCAGGGGGCCGAGGTGAAAAACTGTTTTTT.

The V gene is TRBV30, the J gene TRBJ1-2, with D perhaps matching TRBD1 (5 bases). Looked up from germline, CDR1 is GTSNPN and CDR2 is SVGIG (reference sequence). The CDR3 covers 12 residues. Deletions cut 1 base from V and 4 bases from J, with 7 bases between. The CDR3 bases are TGTGCCTGGAGTGGGACAACCTATGGCTACACCTTC. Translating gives CAWSGTTYGYTF.

DNA of the CDR3: TGTGCCAGCAGCCTGACTAGCGGGTGGCAGTATTTT. This translates into CASSLTSGWQYF. This chain joins TRBV3-1 (or the pseudogene TRBV3-2) and TRBJ2-3; 10 bases line up with TRBD2. There are 12 residues in the CDR3. Trimming cost V 4 bases and J 11 bases; bases outside gene matches: 3. Germline V gives CDR1 LGHDT, CDR2 YNNKEL (reference sequence).